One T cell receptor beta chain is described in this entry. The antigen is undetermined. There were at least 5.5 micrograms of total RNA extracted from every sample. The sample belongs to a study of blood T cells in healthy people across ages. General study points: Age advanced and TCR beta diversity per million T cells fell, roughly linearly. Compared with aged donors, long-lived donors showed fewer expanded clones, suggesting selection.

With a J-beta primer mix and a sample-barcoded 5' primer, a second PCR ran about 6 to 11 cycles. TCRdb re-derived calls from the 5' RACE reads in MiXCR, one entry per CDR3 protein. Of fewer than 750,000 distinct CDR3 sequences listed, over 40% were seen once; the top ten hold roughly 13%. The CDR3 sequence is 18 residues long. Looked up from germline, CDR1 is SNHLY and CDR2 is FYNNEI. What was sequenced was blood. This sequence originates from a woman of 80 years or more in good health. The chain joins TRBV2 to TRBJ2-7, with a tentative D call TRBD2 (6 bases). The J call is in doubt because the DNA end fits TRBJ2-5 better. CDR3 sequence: CASSASWWGRKKGGTQYF. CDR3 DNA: TGTGCCAGCAGTGCCTCCTGGTGGGGCCGTAAGAAGGGAGGGACCCAGTACTTC.